Described below is a single T cell receptor beta chain sequence and its context. What it binds is unknown. Viral peptide pools were used in the ViraFEST assay to expand antigen-specific CD4+ T cells, and sequencing came afterward. The culture ran for roughly 10 days before CD4+ T cells were isolated. This individual contracted SARS-CoV-2 between March and December 2020, as verified by PCR. Participants each got two BNT162b2 or mRNA-1273 vaccine doses. The data stem from a study of vaccination effects on CD4 cells after COVID-19. The CDR3 length is 16 residues. CDR1 and CDR2 (germline): MNHEY, SMNVEV (reference sequence). Unmatched junction bases numbered 8, after V lost 2 bases and J lost 5 bases. Using immunoSEQ multiplex PCR, the repertoire was profiled, and TCRdb retains in-frame clones only, with some absent. The repertoire holds some 15,000 clones, with around three quarters as singletons.

The receptor's source is a human donor who had a prior SARS-CoV-2 infection. The source was CD4+ T cells from PBMCs cultured with SARS-CoV-2 spike peptides, collected after COVID-19 vaccination. This chain uses TRBV27 with TRBJ2-2, with 7 bases lining up with TRBD2. The CDR3 sequence is CASSLRSREGTGELFF. CDR3 nucleotide sequence: TGTGCCAGCAGTTTACGTAGCAGGGAGGGTACCGGGGAGCTGTTTTTT.